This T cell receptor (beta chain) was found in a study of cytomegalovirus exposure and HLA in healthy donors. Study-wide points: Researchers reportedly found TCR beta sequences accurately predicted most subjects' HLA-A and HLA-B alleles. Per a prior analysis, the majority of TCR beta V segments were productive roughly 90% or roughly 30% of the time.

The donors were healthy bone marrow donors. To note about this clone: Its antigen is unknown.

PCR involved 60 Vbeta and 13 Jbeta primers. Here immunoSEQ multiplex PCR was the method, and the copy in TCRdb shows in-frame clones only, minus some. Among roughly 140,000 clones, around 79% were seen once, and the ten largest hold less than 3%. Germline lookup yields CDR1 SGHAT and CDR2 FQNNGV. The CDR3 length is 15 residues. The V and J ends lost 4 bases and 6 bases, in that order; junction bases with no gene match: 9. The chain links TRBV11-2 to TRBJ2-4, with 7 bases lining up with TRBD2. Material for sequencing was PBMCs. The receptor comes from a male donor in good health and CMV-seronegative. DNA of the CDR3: TGTGCCAGCAGCTACTACCGGGGGGAAGGAAACATTCAGTACTTC. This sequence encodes CASSYYRGEGNIQYF.